This T cell receptor beta chain was observed in a study of identical twins. Trimming removed 6 bases from V and 1 base from J; junction bases left unmatched: 5. CDR1 is MNHEY, CDR2 SMNVEV, per germline (reference sequence). The CDR3 length is 15 residues. TCRdb re-called the 5' RACE reads with MiXCR, one entry per CDR3 protein. The table has some 1,600,000 distinct CDR3 sequences, 32% seen once. The gene calls are TRBV27 and TRBJ1-1, with TRBD1 matching over 10 bases. The specimen sequenced was cord blood. This sequence was found in a newborn girl in good health. The CDR3 region is CASRRTGGTNTEAFF. The CDR3 region has the DNA TGTGCCAGCAGGCGGACAGGGGGGACGAACACTGAAGCTTTCTTT.